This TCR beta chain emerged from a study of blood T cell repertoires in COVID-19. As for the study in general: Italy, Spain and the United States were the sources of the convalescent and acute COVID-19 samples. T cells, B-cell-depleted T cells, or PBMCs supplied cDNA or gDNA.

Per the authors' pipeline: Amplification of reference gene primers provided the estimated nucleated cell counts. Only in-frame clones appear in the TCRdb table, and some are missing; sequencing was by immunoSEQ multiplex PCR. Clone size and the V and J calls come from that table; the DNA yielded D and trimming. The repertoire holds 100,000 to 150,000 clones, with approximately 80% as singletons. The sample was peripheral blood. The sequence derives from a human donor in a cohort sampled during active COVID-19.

CDR3 nucleotides: TGTGCCAGCAGCCCCTCTGTATTGGATACGCAGTATTTT. Residues: CASSPSVLDTQYF. V usage is TRBV25-1 and J usage is TRBJ2-3, with unresolved D. Trimming cost V 6 bases and J 6 bases, with 13 bases left between them. Germline assignment: CDR1 MGHDK and CDR2 SYGVNS. CDR3 length: 13 residues.